This TCR beta chain comes out of a study of neoadjuvant anti-PD-1 for oral cavity cancer. Study-level findings and limits: With three patients per group, TCR findings need larger cohorts.

Using immunoSEQ multiplex PCR, the repertoire was profiled, and TCRdb retains in-frame clones only, with some absent. This table holds around 20,000 clones, 65% to 85% found once. V was cut by 4 bases and J by 0 bases, with 6 bases left in between. CDR3 length: 14 residues. Germline V gene sequence: CDR1 MNHEY, CDR2 SVGAGI. As for this clone: What it recognizes is unknown.

The rearrangement joins TRBV6-5 to TRBJ1-4; unclear D gene. The source is a person aged 35-79 years with oral cavity squamous cell carcinoma. Source: PBMCs, taken before nivolumab (anti-PD-1) treatment. Written as DNA, the CDR3 is TGTGCCAGCAGTTCCCCTGCAACTAATGAAAAACTGTTTTTT. It encodes CASSSPATNEKLFF.